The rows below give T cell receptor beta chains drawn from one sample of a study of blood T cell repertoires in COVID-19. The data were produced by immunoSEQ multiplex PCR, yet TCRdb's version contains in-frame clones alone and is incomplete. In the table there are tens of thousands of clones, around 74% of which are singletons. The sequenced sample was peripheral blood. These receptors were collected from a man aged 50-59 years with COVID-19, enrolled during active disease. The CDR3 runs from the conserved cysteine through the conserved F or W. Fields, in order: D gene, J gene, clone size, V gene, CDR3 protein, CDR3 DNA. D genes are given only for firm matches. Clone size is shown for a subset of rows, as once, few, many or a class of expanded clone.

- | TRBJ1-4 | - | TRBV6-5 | CASRRTGFNEKLFF | TGTGCCAGCAGGCGAACAGGTTTTAATGAAAAACTGTTTTTT
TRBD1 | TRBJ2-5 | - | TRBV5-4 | CASSLAGQGRQETQYF | TGTGCCAGCAGCTTGGCGGGACAGGGAAGACAAGAGACCCAGTACTTC
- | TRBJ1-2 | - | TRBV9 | CASSVDGFGYGYTF | TGTGCCAGCAGCGTAGACGGGTTTGGCTATGGCTACACCTTC
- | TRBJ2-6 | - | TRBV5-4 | CASSPREGKSSGANVLTF | TGTGCCAGCAGCCCCAGGGAAGGGAAAAGCTCTGGGGCCAACGTCCTGACTTTC
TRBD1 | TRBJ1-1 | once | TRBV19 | CASSNLDRGRDTEAFF | TGTGCCAGTAGTAACCTGGACAGGGGGCGGGACACTGAAGCTTTCTTT
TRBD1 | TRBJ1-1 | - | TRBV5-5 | CASSSTGTDFTEAFF | TGTGCCAGCAGCTCAACCGGGACAGATTTCACTGAAGCTTTCTTT
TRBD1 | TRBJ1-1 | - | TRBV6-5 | CASRDRENTEAFF | TGTGCCAGCAGGGACAGGGAAAACACTGAAGCTTTCTTT
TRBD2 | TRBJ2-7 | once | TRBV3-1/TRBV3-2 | CASSPTSGSLYEQYF | TGTGCCAGCAGCCCGACTAGCGGGAGTCTCTACGAGCAGTACTTC
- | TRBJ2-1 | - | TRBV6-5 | CASSPVGSSYNEQFF | TGTGCCAGCAGTCCAGTAGGGAGTTCCTACAATGAGCAGTTCTTC
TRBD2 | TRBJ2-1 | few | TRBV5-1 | CASSLAASGINEQFF | TGCGCCAGCAGCTTGGCCGCTAGCGGGATCAATGAGCAGTTCTTC
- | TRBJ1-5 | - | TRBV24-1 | CATATAGASNQPQHF | TGTGCCACCGCCACAGCGGGGGCTAGCAATCAGCCCCAGCATTTT
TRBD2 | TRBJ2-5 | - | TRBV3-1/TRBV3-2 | CASSPTSGGGETQYF | TGTGCCAGCAGCCCGACTAGCGGGGGGGGAGAGACCCAGTACTTC
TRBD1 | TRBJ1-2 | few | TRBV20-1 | CSASAGGTYGYTF | TGCAGTGCTAGTGCAGGGGGTACCTATGGCTACACCTTC
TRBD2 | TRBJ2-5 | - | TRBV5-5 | CASTRGFGQAGRETQYF | TGTGCCAGCACCCGGGGTTTCGGTCAAGCGGGAAGAGAGACCCAGTACTTC
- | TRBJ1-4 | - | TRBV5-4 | CASSLGSGVGEKLFF | TGTGCCAGCAGCTTGGGCTCGGGGGTCGGTGAAAAACTGTTTTTT
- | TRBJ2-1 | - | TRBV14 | CASSLSPRGYNEQFF | TGTGCCAGCAGCTTAAGCCCGCGGGGTTACAATGAGCAGTTCTTC
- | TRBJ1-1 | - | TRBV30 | CAWSAGGVRATEAFF | TGTGCCTGGAGCGCAGGAGGGGTCAGGGCCACTGAAGCTTTCTTT
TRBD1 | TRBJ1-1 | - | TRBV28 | CASSYSRGLSSAFF | TGTGCCAGCAGCTATTCCAGGGGGCTAAGTTCCGCTTTCTTT
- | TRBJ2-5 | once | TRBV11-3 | CASSLVAEQETQYF | TGTGCCAGCAGCTTAGTAGCCGAACAAGAGACCCAGTACTTC
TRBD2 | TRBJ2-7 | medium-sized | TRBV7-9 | CASSLAEAGGDEQYF | TGTGCCAGCAGCTTAGCGGAGGCGGGGGGCGACGAGCAGTACTTC
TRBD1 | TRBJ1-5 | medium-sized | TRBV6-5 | CASSFRDRAYQPQHF | TGTGCCAGCAGTTTCCGGGACAGGGCTTATCAGCCCCAGCATTTT
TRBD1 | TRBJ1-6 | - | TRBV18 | CASSPDRESPLHF | TGTGCCAGCTCACCGGACAGGGAATCACCCCTCCACTTT
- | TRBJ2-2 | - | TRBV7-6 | CASTTKYRDVGGELFF | TGTGCCAGCACCACCAAATACAGGGATGTAGGCGGGGAGCTGTTTTTT
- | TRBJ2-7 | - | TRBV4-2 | CASSLQHRDTGQKQYF | TGTGCCAGCAGCCTCCAACACCGGGACACCGGGCAAAAGCAGTACTTC
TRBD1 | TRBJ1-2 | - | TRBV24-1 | CATGTGDGYTF | TGTGCCACCGGGACAGGGGATGGCTACACCTTC
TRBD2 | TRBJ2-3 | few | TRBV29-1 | CSVELAGGRDTQYF | TGCAGCGTTGAACTAGCGGGAGGGAGAGATACGCAGTATTTT
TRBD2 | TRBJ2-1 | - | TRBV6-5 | CASGAGSSYNEQFF | TGTGCCAGCGGAGCGGGAAGCTCCTACAATGAGCAGTTCTTC
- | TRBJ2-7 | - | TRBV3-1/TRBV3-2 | CASSQVNSYEQYF | TGTGCCAGCAGCCAAGTTAACAGCTACGAGCAGTACTTC
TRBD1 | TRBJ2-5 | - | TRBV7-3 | CASSLKGARKETQYF | TGTGCCAGCAGCTTAAAGGGGGCGCGTAAGGAGACCCAGTACTTC
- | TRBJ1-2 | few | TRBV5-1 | CASSLGRGTFYGYTF | TGCGCCAGCAGCTTGGGGCGGGGGACTTTCTATGGCTACACCTTC
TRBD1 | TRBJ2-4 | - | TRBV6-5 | CASSLDRDRIQYF | TGTGCCAGCAGTCTCGACCGGGACAGGATTCAGTACTTC
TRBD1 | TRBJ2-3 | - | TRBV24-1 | CATSEAHRGSTDTQYF | TGTGCCACCAGTGAGGCTCACAGGGGAAGTACAGATACGCAGTATTTT
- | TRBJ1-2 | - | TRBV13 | CASSTLRVPGGYTF | TGTGCCAGCAGCACCCTCCGCGTCCCAGGGGGCTACACCTTC
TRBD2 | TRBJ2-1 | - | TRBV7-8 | CASSATGTSGSSYNEQFF | TGTGCCAGCAGCGCCACCGGGACTAGCGGGAGCTCCTACAATGAGCAGTTCTTC
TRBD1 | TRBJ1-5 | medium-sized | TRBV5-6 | CASSLTGGDQPQHF | TGTGCCAGCAGCTTAACAGGGGGCGATCAGCCCCAGCATTTT
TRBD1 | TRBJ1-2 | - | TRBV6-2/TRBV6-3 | CASSPRTGSKQGGYTF | TGTGCCAGCAGCCCTAGGACAGGTTCTAAACAGGGCGGCTACACCTTC
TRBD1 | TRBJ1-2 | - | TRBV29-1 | CSVDGTARGGYTF | TGCAGCGTGGACGGGACAGCGCGGGGCGGCTACACCTTC
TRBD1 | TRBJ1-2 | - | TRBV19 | CASSIWDRQGGYTF | TGTGCCAGTAGTATCTGGGACAGGCAGGGCGGCTACACCTTC
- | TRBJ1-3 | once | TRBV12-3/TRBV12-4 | CASNKGEGNTIYF | TGTGCCAGCAACAAGGGGGAAGGAAACACCATATATTTT
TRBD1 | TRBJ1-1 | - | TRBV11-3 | CASSLRGLTEAFF | TGTGCCAGCAGCTTAAGGGGGCTCACTGAAGCTTTCTTT
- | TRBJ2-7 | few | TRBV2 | CASSLMGRNEQYF | TGTGCCAGCAGCCTAATGGGGAGGAACGAGCAGTACTTC
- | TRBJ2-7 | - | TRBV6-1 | CASSERGGSSYEQYF | TGTGCCAGCAGTGAACGGGGTGGGAGCTCCTACGAGCAGTACTTC
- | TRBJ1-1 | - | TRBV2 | CASSRGSGTEAFF | TGTGCCAGCAGCCGGGGGTCGGGCACTGAAGCTTTCTTT